This T cell receptor beta chain was recorded in a study of PD-L1 blockade in urothelial cancer. Across the whole study: Atezolizumab, begun by patients around 2014, was given at 1,200 mg intravenously every 3 weeks. Before enrollment, 0 to 3 chemotherapy regimens had been given to patients.

Patients' urothelial carcinoma was locally advanced or metastatic. This table comes from immunoSEQ multiplex PCR, and its TCRdb copy is limited to in-frame clones, with some not included. The sample lists around 27,000 clones, 65% to 90% occurring once. The sequence was obtained from a man aged 50-59 years with urothelial cancer. Specimen: PBMCs, collected around atezolizumab (anti-PD-L1) treatment.

The CDR3 DNA follows: TGTGCCAGCAGTTTATATCCGGACAGCCAAAACTATGGCTACACCTTC. Translated, it gives CASSLYPDSQNYGYTF. The rearrangement uses TRBV27 and TRBJ1-2; possibly TRBD1 for D (6 bases). CDR1 MNHEY and CDR2 SMNVEV come from the germline V gene (reference sequence). The CDR3 runs to 16 residues. Trimming left V 1 base short and J 2 bases short, with 14 bases between.